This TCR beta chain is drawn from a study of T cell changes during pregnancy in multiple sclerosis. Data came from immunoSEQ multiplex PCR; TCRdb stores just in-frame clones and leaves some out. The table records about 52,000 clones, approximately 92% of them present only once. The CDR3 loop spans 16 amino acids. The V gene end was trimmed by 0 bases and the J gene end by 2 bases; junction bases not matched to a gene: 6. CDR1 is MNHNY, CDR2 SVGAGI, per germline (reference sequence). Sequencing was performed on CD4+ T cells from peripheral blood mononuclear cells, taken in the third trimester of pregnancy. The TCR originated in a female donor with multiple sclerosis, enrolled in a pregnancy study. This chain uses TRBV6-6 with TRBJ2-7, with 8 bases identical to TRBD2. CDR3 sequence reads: CASSYSSVGGAYEQYF. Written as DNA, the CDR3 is TGTGCCAGCAGTTACTCGAGTGTCGGGGGGGCCTACGAGCAGTACTTC.